These T cell receptor beta chains were read from a single sample in a study of beta chain features in type 1 diabetes. TCRdb's copy holds only in-frame clones and misses some; the assay was immunoSEQ multiplex PCR. The sample consists of about 110,000 clones, 40% of them appearing once. Sequencing was carried out using stem cell memory CD4+ T cells from blood. These receptors were collected from a woman under 30 in good health. The CDR3 runs from the conserved cysteine through the conserved F or W. A D gene is named only where the DNA matches it firmly. Clone size is shown for a subset of rows, as once, few, many or a class of expanded clone.

v_gene: TRBV19; j_gene: TRBJ1-1; abundance: few; d_gene: .; CDR3nt: TGTGCCAGTAGGGACAGACTGAACACTGAAGCTTTCTTT; CDR3aa: CASRDRLNTEAFF
v_gene: TRBV7-9; j_gene: TRBJ1-4; abundance: .; d_gene: TRBD1; CDR3nt: TGTGCCAGCAGCCAGGGACAGGGATTTGAAAAACTGTTTTTT; CDR3aa: CASSQGQGFEKLFF
v_gene: TRBV7-2; j_gene: TRBJ1-3; abundance: few; d_gene: TRBD1; CDR3nt: TGTGCCAGCAGCCGGGACAGGGCTAGAAACACCATATATTTT; CDR3aa: CASSRDRARNTIYF
v_gene: TRBV7-9; j_gene: TRBJ2-1; abundance: .; d_gene: TRBD2; CDR3nt: TGTGCCAGCAGCCGTAAGCGGGAGGACCCCCGGAACAATGAGCAGTTCTTC; CDR3aa: CASSRKREDPRNNEQFF
v_gene: TRBV11-2; j_gene: TRBJ2-2; abundance: .; d_gene: .; CDR3nt: TGTGCCAGCAGCTTAGATCCCACCCAGGGGATTGGAAACGGGGAGCTGTTTTTT; CDR3aa: CASSLDPTQGIGNGELFF
v_gene: TRBV4-3; j_gene: TRBJ1-5; abundance: .; d_gene: TRBD1; CDR3nt: TGCGCCAGCAGTCATACAGGGGGCGCGGGTCAGCCCCAGCATTTT; CDR3aa: CASSHTGGAGQPQHF
v_gene: TRBV5-1; j_gene: TRBJ1-1; abundance: few; d_gene: .; CDR3nt: TGCGCCAGCAGCTTGGTACCGGGATGGGACACTGAAGCTTTCTTT; CDR3aa: CASSLVPGWDTEAFF
v_gene: TRBV5-1; j_gene: TRBJ1-2; abundance: .; d_gene: TRBD1; CDR3nt: TGCGCCAGCAGCGCAATAGGGACAGCTTCTAACTATGGCTACACCTTC; CDR3aa: CASSAIGTASNYGYTF
v_gene: TRBV5-1; j_gene: TRBJ2-7; abundance: .; d_gene: TRBD1; CDR3nt: TGCGCCAGCAGCTTGGCGACAGGGGGAACCTACGAGCAGTACTTC; CDR3aa: CASSLATGGTYEQYF
v_gene: TRBV7-9; j_gene: TRBJ2-2; abundance: .; d_gene: TRBD1; CDR3nt: TGTGCCAGCAGCAACCGGGACAGGGAAGGGGAGCTGTTTTTT; CDR3aa: CASSNRDREGELFF
v_gene: TRBV7-2; j_gene: TRBJ1-5; abundance: few; d_gene: .; CDR3nt: TGTGCCAGCAGCCCACAGGGCCCGTATCAGCCCCAGCATTTT; CDR3aa: CASSPQGPYQPQHF
v_gene: TRBV7-6; j_gene: TRBJ2-3; abundance: .; d_gene: .; CDR3nt: TGTGCCAGCACTGCGCGGAGCACAGATACGCAGTATTTT; CDR3aa: CASTARSTDTQYF
v_gene: TRBV6-4; j_gene: TRBJ2-5; abundance: .; d_gene: TRBD2; CDR3nt: TGTGCCAGCAGCGTGACTAGCGGGAGCCAAGAGACCCAGTACTTC; CDR3aa: CASSVTSGSQETQYF
v_gene: TRBV28; j_gene: TRBJ2-1; abundance: .; d_gene: .; CDR3nt: TGTGCCAGCTATGGCCAGGGGACATACAATGAGCAGTTCTTC; CDR3aa: CASYGQGTYNEQFF
v_gene: TRBV4-1; j_gene: TRBJ2-7; abundance: few; d_gene: TRBD1; CDR3nt: TGCGCCAGCAGCCAAGACGGGACAGCGTACGAGCAGTACTTC; CDR3aa: CASSQDGTAYEQYF
v_gene: TRBV10-3; j_gene: TRBJ1-1; abundance: few; d_gene: TRBD1; CDR3nt: TGTGCCATCAGTGGTTGGACAGGGGGAAACACTGAAGCTTTCTTT; CDR3aa: CAISGWTGGNTEAFF
v_gene: TRBV7-8; j_gene: TRBJ1-3; abundance: few; d_gene: .; CDR3nt: TGTGCCAGCAGTAGGAGCTCTGGAAACACCATATATTTT; CDR3aa: CASSRSSGNTIYF
v_gene: TRBV6-1; j_gene: TRBJ2-3; abundance: .; d_gene: .; CDR3nt: TGTGCCAGCAGCGACTACCCGCGGTCGGATACGCAGTATTTT; CDR3aa: CASSDYPRSDTQYF
v_gene: TRBV10-3; j_gene: TRBJ2-6; abundance: few; d_gene: TRBD1; CDR3nt: TGTGCCATCAACGGACAGGCGAACTCTGGGGCCAACGTCCTGACTTTC; CDR3aa: CAINGQANSGANVLTF
v_gene: TRBV5-5; j_gene: TRBJ1-2; abundance: .; d_gene: TRBD1; CDR3nt: TGTGCCAGCATCCTCACGGGACAGTCATTCTATGGCTACACCTTC; CDR3aa: CASILTGQSFYGYTF
v_gene: TRBV28; j_gene: TRBJ2-2; abundance: .; d_gene: .; CDR3nt: TGTGCCAGCAGTTTATCAGGGGCGAACACCGGGGAGCTGTTTTTT; CDR3aa: CASSLSGANTGELFF
v_gene: TRBV2; j_gene: TRBJ1-5; abundance: .; d_gene: .; CDR3nt: TGTGCCAGCAGTGCCCAAGGCCGGGCCCAGCATTTT; CDR3aa: CASSAQGRAQHF
v_gene: TRBV5-1; j_gene: TRBJ2-5; abundance: .; d_gene: TRBD2; CDR3nt: TGCGCCAGCAGCTTTGGGGGACTAGCGAGAGAAGAGACCCAGTACTTC; CDR3aa: CASSFGGLAREETQYF
v_gene: TRBV18; j_gene: TRBJ2-7; abundance: once; d_gene: .; CDR3nt: TGTGCCAGCTCACCACCGAGCCTTTCAATCTCCTACGAGCAGTACTTC; CDR3aa: CASSPPSLSISYEQYF
v_gene: TRBV5-1; j_gene: TRBJ2-1; abundance: .; d_gene: TRBD2; CDR3nt: TGCGCCAGCAGCTTTAGCGGGAGGGCTGGGAATGAGCAGTTCTTC; CDR3aa: CASSFSGRAGNEQFF
v_gene: TRBV4-1; j_gene: TRBJ1-2; abundance: .; d_gene: TRBD1; CDR3nt: TGCGCCAGCAGTCCCAAGACAGGGTTTGGGGGCTATGGCTACACCTTC; CDR3aa: CASSPKTGFGGYGYTF
v_gene: TRBV6-1; j_gene: TRBJ1-2; abundance: .; d_gene: .; CDR3nt: TGTGCCAGCATCCTATCCCGCTCCTATGGCTACACCTTC; CDR3aa: CASILSRSYGYTF
v_gene: TRBV5-1; j_gene: TRBJ2-2; abundance: .; d_gene: .; CDR3nt: TGCGCCAGCAGCTTGCCCCGGGACACCGGGGAGCTGTTTTTT; CDR3aa: CASSLPRDTGELFF